This T cell receptor beta chain appears in the sequencing data of a study of T cells in Graves' hyperthyroidism and ophthalmopathy. The TCR beta CDR3 regions underwent amplification using RNA transcripts as the source. First-round RT-PCR with HTBI primers amplified the TCR CDR3 region. TCRdb re-called the multiplex PCR reads with MiXCR, one entry per CDR3 protein. The sample lists 350,000 to 450,000 distinct CDR3 sequences, approximately 15% occurring once. Comment on this clonotype: Its target is unknown. At one of its ends the junction is not consistent with the germline gene, which may arise from a read error.

This CDR3 has 16 amino acids. Germline-derived CDR1 and CDR2 are ENHRY and SYGVKD. General study findings and limits: The model made its ophthalmopathy prediction, and onset followed a median approximately six months later.

The hyperthyroidism patients had all been newly diagnosed, and their disease duration was under 2 months. Their ages ranged from 18 to 65 years. Each diagnosis was grounded in clinical symptoms, serum thyroxine and TRAb, thyroid ultrasound, and orbital computed tomography. The chain carries TRBV10-3 and TRBJ2-2; D may match TRBD1 or TRBD2 (5 bases each). Input material: blood. This receptor was obtained from a woman in her sixties or seventies with Graves' hyperthyroidism. In nucleotides, the CDR3 is TGTGCCATCGGACCCGGGACGTCTGCGAACACCGAGGAGCTGTTTTTT. Its protein product is CAIGPGTSANTEELFF.